This record looks at one T cell receptor beta chain sequence and its context. CDR3 length: 14 residues. With 4 bases clipped from V and 8 bases from J, the junction kept 8 bases outside the gene matches. Germline V lookup: CDR1 SGHRS, CDR2 YFSETQ. Version v3.0 of the immunoSEQ assay was performed at survey level. TCRdb's table, derived via immunoSEQ multiplex PCR, lists solely in-frame clones and lacks some. The sample lists some 14,000 clones, roughly 80% occurring once. These data originate in a study of long-term antiretroviral therapy in people with HIV. The V and J genes are TRBV5-1 and TRBJ1-1, with 10 bases that match TRBD1. This receptor was taken from a man aged 35-49 years with HIV. Here the sequenced sample was unsorted PBMCs, taken just before starting antiretroviral therapy. The CDR3 region is CASSGTGASLEAFF. In nucleotides, the CDR3 is TGCGCCAGCAGCGGGACAGGGGCCTCCCTGGAAGCTTTCTTT.